This record looks at one TCR beta chain sequence and its context. Other DNA sequences of this sample code for an identical CDR3. Trimming left V 0 bases short and J 5 bases short, with 7 bases between. Germline CDR1 reads GTSNPN; CDR2 reads SVGIG (reference sequence). The CDR3 has 13 residues. This entry belongs to a study of blood T cell repertoires in COVID-19. Study-wide background: Whether acute or convalescent, the COVID-19 samples came from the United States, Italy and Spain.

As handled by the study authors: Using reference gene primer amplification, nucleated cell counts were estimated. Libraries were prepared by immunoSEQ multiplex PCR; TCRdb keeps only in-frame clonotypes and omits some of them. Clonal size and the V and J genes are those of that table, whereas D and trimming came from the DNA. The sample yields a few hundred thousand clones, about 86% seen once. The V and J genes are TRBV30 and TRBJ2-2; D gene ambiguous. The receptor was derived from a woman between 50 and 59 years old with acute or convalescent COVID-19. The specimen sequenced was peripheral blood. For the CDR3, the DNA is TGTGCCTGGAGTGTACCCGGGACCGGGGAGCTGTTTTTT. As protein: CAWSVPGTGELFF.